The rows below give T cell receptor beta chains drawn from one sample of a study of early T cells in non-severe SARS-CoV-2 infection. TCRdb re-called the 5' RACE reads with MiXCR, one entry per CDR3 protein. The sample carries 55,000 to 75,000 distinct CDR3 sequences, 11% recorded once. The specimen sequenced was whole blood. The receptors here all came from an adult who was a healthcare worker with PCR-confirmed SARS-CoV-2 infection or an uninfected control (not recorded which). The CDR3 runs from the conserved cysteine through the conserved F or W.

v_gene	j_gene	CDR3aa
TRBV29-1	TRBJ2-1	CSVEGSGRYYEQFF
TRBV29-1	TRBJ1-5	CSVNKSGTPIYSNQPQHF
TRBV4-1	TRBJ1-4	CASSQRTGSDIRATNEKLFF
TRBV19	TRBJ2-1	CASSIDRPAGGRLNEQFF
TRBV7-2	TRBJ2-3	CASSLFKGRTDTQYF
TRBV14	TRBJ1-1	CASSQLGGGTEAFF
TRBV5-6	TRBJ2-7	CASSSPGQRDYEQYF
TRBV6-6	TRBJ2-3	CASSYSKTSGTDTQYF
TRBV10-3	TRBJ2-7	CAIQASSYEQYF
TRBV2	TRBJ2-5	CASSEALGSGQETQYF
TRBV12-3/TRBV12-4	TRBJ2-1	CASSLVPVYNEQFF
TRBV4-1	TRBJ2-1	CASSQGSGLEEGNEQFF
TRBV20-1	TRBJ2-7	CSAPESTGGRYEQYF
TRBV28	TRBJ2-7	CASSGPGQPYEQYF
TRBV12-3/TRBV12-4	TRBJ2-1	CASTPDRGNEQFF
TRBV9	TRBJ2-2	CASSVGGGTGELFF
TRBV4-1	TRBJ2-1	CASSQGRILAGGYEQFF
TRBV19	TRBJ2-6	CASSRPGRGANVLTF
TRBV20-1	TRBJ2-1	CSASGRGRNEQFF
TRBV28	TRBJ2-3	CASSSSGVGDTQYF
TRBV15	TRBJ2-1	CATSPLAVSYNEQFF
TRBV6-2/TRBV6-3	TRBJ1-1	CASSFRDRGKAFF
TRBV6-6	TRBJ1-5	CASSYSKGRGNQPQHF
TRBV2	TRBJ2-1	CASRLAAYNEQFF
TRBV5-1	TRBJ1-1	CASSLQGVGTEAFF
TRBV6-6	TRBJ1-2	CASTYGEEFYGYTF
TRBV11-2	TRBJ2-1	CASSLSGPEQFF
TRBV18	TRBJ2-1	CASSGELENEQFF
TRBV27	TRBJ2-5	CASEDSRGGEETQYF
TRBV28	TRBJ2-2	CASSPGGGYTGELFF
TRBV10-3	TRBJ2-4	CAISDGSKNIQYF
TRBV30	TRBJ2-5	CAWSVQRQTQYF
TRBV10-3	TRBJ2-3	CAISVGGPTDTQYF
TRBV11-2	TRBJ2-7	CASSLVGTDYEQYF
TRBV6-5	TRBJ1-2	CASSYKTGGVYGYTF
TRBV20-1	TRBJ2-3	CSAPGSGSRDTQYF
TRBV19	TRBJ2-1	CASSALPGNEQFF
TRBV15	TRBJ1-5	CATSSHGAQPQHF